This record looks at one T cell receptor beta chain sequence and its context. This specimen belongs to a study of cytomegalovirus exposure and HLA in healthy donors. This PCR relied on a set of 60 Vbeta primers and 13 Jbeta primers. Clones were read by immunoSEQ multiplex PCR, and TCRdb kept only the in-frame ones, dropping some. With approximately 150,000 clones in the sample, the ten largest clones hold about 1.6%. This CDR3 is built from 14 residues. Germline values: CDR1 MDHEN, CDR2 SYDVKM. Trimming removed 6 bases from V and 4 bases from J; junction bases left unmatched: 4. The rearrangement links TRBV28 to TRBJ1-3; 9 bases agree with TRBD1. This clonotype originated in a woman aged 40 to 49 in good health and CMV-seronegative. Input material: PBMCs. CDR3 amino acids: CASSTGGAGNTIYF. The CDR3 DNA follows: TGTGCCAGCAGCACAGGGGGCGCCGGAAACACCATATATTTT.